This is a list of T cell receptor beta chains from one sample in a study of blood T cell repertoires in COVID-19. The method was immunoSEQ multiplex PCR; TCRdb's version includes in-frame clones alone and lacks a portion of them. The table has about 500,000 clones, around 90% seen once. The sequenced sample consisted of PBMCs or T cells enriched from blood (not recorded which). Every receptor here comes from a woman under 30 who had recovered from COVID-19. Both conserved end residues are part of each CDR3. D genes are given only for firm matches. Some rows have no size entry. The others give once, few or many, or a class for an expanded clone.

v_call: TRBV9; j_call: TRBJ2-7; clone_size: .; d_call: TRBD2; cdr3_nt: TGTGCCAGCAGCGTATCGGCGGGGGGGAAGCACGAGCAGTACTTC; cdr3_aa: CASSVSAGGKHEQYF
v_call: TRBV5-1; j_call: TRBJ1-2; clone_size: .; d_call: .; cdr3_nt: TGCGCCAGCAGCCTCCGGGCAGGGTGGGACTATGGCTACACCTTC; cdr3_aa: CASSLRAGWDYGYTF
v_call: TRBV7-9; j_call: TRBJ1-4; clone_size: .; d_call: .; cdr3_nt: TGTGCCAGCAGCTTAGTCGCAGCTGGGAGAGAAAAACTGTTTTTT; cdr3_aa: CASSLVAAGREKLFF
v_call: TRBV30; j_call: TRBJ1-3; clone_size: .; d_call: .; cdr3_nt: TGTGCCTGGAGTCGGGGGGAGGACACCATATATTTT; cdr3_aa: CAWSRGEDTIYF
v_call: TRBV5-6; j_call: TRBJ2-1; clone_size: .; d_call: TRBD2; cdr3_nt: TGTGCCAGCAGCTTTGGGGGGGTATACAATGAACAGTTCTTC; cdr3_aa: CASSFGGVYNEQFF
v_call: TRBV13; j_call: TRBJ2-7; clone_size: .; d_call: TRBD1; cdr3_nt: TGTGCCAGCAGCTTTGGACAGGGTCTGAGCTCCTACGAGCAGTACTTC; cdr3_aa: CASSFGQGLSSYEQYF
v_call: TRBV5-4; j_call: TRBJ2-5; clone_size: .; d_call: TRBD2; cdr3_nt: TGTGCCAGCAGCCCAGTGGGACTAGCGGGGGAGACCCAGTACTTC; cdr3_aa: CASSPVGLAGETQYF
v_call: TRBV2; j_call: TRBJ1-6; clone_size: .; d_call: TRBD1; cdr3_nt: TGTGCCAGCAAGGGACAGGGGAGCTCCTATAATTCACCCCTCCACTTT; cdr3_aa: CASKGQGSSYNSPLHF
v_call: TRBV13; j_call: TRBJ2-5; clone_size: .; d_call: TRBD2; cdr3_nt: TGTGCCAGCAGCCGGACTAGCGGGGGGTTACAAGAGACCCAGTACTTC; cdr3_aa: CASSRTSGGLQETQYF
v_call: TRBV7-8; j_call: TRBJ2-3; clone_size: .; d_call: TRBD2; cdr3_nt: TGTGCCAGCAGCTCCTTAGCGGGGGCAGGTACGCAGTATTTT; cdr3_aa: CASSSLAGAGTQYF
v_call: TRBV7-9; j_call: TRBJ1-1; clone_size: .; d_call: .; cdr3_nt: TGTGCCAGCAGCTTCGGGACGCCCTTGCGGGGGGCTTTCTTT; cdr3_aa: CASSFGTPLRGAFF
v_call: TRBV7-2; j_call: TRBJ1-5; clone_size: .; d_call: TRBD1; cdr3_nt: TGTGCCAGCAGCCCACCCGGGACAGGGCATCGGCCCCAGCATTTT; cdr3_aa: CASSPPGTGHRPQHF
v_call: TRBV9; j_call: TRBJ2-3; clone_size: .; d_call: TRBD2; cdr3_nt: TGTGCCAGCAGCGAGACCCCCCTAGCGGGGCTGGCAGATACGCAGTATTTT; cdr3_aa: CASSETPLAGLADTQYF
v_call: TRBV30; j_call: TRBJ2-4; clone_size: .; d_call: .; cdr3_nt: TGTGCCTGGAGAACTGCCGGGACCAAAAACATTCAGTACTTC; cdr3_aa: CAWRTAGTKNIQYF
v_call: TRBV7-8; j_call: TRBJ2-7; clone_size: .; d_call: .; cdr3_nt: TGTGCCAGCAGCCTACGGACAGCAACCGGCGTAGAGTACTTC; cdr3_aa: CASSLRTATGVEYF
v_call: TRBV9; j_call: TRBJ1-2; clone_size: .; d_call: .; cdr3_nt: TGTGCCAGCAGCCCAACGGGGGGGGGACACATCTATGGCTACACCTTC; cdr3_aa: CASSPTGGGHIYGYTF
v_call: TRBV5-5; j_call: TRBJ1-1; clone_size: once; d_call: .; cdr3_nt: TGTGCCAGCAGCCCCCCGGCGGCCGGGGGAACTGAAGCTTTCTTT; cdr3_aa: CASSPPAAGGTEAFF
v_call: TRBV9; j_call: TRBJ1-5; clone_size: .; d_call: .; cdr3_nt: TGTGCCAGCAGCCCCGGAGGGCGGTCAGATCAGCCCCAGCATTTT; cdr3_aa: CASSPGGRSDQPQHF
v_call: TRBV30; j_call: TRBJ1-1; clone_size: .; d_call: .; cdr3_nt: TGTGCCTGGAGTCCGGGAATGGGCACTGAAGCTTTCTTT; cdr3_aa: CAWSPGMGTEAFF
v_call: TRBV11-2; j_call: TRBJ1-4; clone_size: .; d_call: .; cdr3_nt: TGTGCCAGCAGCTTAGTTCCGGGGGAAAAACTGTTTTTT; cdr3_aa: CASSLVPGEKLFF
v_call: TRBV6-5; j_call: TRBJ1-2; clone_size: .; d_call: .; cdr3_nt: TGTGCCAGCAGCCGACAGGCCCATGGCGTGGCGGCCTACACCTTC; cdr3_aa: CASSRQAHGVAAYTF
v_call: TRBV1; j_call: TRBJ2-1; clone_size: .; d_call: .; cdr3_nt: TGCACCAGCAGCCAAGTCGAGGGTCACTACAATGAGCAGTTCTTC; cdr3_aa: CTSSQVEGHYNEQFF
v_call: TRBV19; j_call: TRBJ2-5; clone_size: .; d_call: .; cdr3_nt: TGTGCCAGTACAGGGTGGGGACAAGAGACCCAGTACTTC; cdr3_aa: CASTGWGQETQYF
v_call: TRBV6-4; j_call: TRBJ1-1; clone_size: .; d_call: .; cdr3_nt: TGTGCCAGCAGTGACCTGGCCGGGGAAGCTTTCTTT; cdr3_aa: CASSDLAGEAFF
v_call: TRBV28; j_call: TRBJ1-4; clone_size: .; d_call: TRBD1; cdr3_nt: TGTGCCAGCAGCCCGGCAGCGGGACAGGGAGAAAAACTGTTTTTT; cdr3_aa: CASSPAAGQGEKLFF
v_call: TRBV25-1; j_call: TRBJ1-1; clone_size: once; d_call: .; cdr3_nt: TGTGCCAGCAGAGATAGTTTTACTGAAGCTTTCTTT; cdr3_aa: CASRDSFTEAFF
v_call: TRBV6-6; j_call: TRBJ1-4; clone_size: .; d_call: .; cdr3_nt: TGTGCCAGCAGTTACAGGGAGGTAGGGGGGGGAGAAAAACTGTTTTTT; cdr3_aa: CASSYREVGGGEKLFF
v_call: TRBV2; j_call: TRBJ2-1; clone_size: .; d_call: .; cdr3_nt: TGTGCCAGCAGCTCGGGACTTTACAATGAGCAGTTCTTC; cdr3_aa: CASSSGLYNEQFF
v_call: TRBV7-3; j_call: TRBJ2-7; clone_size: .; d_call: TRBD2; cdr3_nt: TGTGCCAGCAGCTTCTCCGGGGGGGCAAGCGAGCAGTACTTC; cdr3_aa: CASSFSGGASEQYF
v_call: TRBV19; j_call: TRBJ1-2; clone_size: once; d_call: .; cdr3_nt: TGTGCCAGTACCCGGGGGAGCGGGAGCTATGGCTACACCTTC; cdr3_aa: CASTRGSGSYGYTF
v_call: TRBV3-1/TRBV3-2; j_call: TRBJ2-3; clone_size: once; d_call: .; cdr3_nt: TGTGCCAGCAGCCAAGATCAACCCTGGCAGGGGATAGATACGCAGTATTTT; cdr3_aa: CASSQDQPWQGIDTQYF
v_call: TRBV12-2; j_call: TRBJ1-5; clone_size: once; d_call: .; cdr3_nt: TGTGCAAGTCGGCAGGGTTCGAGCAATCAGCCCCAGCATTTT; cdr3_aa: CASRQGSSNQPQHF